Below are 11 T cell receptor beta chains sequenced from a single sample in a study of shared clonotypes between healthy human individuals. Measured with immunoSEQ multiplex PCR; TCRdb has only the in-frame clones, and not every one. This sample has about 690,000 clones, with 90% found just once. The sequencing input was memory CD8+ T cells from PBMCs. The subset was: CD45RO+ cells pooled with CCR7-negative TemRA cells. These receptor sequences come from a man younger than 35 in good health. Some clones in this sample may be carry-over from other donors' samples.

V usage is TRBV7-6 and J usage is TRBJ2-7, with 7 bases matching TRBD1. J gave up 4 bases and V 5 bases, and 11 bases lay outside the gene matches. This CDR3 contains 15 residues. Germline V gives CDR1 SGHVS, CDR2 FNYEAQ. In DNA, the CDR3 is TGTGCCAGCAGCGACCTAGGGACAGCCTTTTACGAGCAGTACTTC. This encodes CASSDLGTAFYEQYF.

This chain's CDR3 is CASSVGGSGTRSYNEQFF. CDR3 DNA sequence: TGTGCCAGCAGCGTAGGGGGTAGCGGGACCCGCTCCTACAATGAGCAGTTCTTC. The chain combines TRBV9 with TRBJ2-1, with 8 nucleotides matching TRBD2. Looked up from germline, CDR1 is SGDLS and CDR2 is YYNGEE. The CDR3 covers 18 residues. V lost 0 bases and J lost 0; bases outside the gene matches: 8.

This clone appeared a few times. V usage is TRBV19 and J usage is TRBJ2-4, with TRBD2 matching over 7 bases. With V trimmed by 7 bases and J by 11 bases, 23 bases remained unmatched. Per the germline V gene, CDR1 is LNHDA and CDR2 is SQIVND (reference sequence). The CDR3 covers 17 residues. CDR3 sequence reads: CASTPSFLRETEPVQYF. CDR3 DNA sequence: TGTGCCAGTACCCCCAGTTTTTTGCGGGAGACCGAACCTGTTCAGTACTTC. Based on the CDR3 plus reference TRBV19 and TRBJ2-4, the full variable domain is DGGITQSPKYLFRKEGQNVTLSCEQNLNHDAMYWYRQDPGQGLRLIYYSQIVNDFQKGDIAEGYSVSREKKESFPLTVTSAQKNPTAFYLCASTPSFLRETEPVQYFGAGTRLSVL.

The gene calls are TRBV2 and TRBJ2-1; TRBD2 is a possible D gene (6 bases). The CDR3 loop spans 16 amino acids. Germline V gives CDR1 SNHLY, CDR2 FYNNEI. Deletions cut 3 bases from V and 0 bases from J, with 12 bases between. CDR3: CASSEYHSGSYNEQFF. The CDR3 region has the DNA TGTGCCAGCAGTGAGTACCATAGCGGCTCCTACAATGAGCAGTTCTTC.

CDR3 nucleotide sequence: TGTGCCAGTAGTATAGTTTACCGAACCTCCAACACTGAAGCTTTCTTT. It codes for CASSIVYRTSNTEAFF. The chain uses TRBV19 and TRBJ1-1; D ambiguous. This CDR3 spans 16 amino acids. Germline V gene lookup returns CDR1 LNHDA and CDR2 SQIVND (reference sequence). Between the trimmed V and J ends, which lost 1 base and 2 bases, there was a span of 14 bases.

J is TRBJ2-5 and V is TRBV19; perhaps TRBD1 as D (7 bases). Between the trimmed V and J ends, which lost 6 bases and 4 bases, there was a span of 9 bases. The CDR3 totals 12 residues. Germline assignment: CDR1 LNHDA and CDR2 SQIVND (reference sequence). As DNA, the CDR3 is TGTGCCAGTAGCCAGGGGGGAGAGACCCAGTACTTC. Its protein is CASSQGGETQYF.

This chain joins TRBV6-4 and TRBJ2-1; 11 bases fit TRBD2. Germline trimming cut 2 bases from V and 7 bases from J; bases unmatched to any gene: 13. The CDR3 runs 18 residues. Germline lookup yields CDR1 MRHNA and CDR2 SNTAGT. The CDR3 is CASSDLEVAGGAYNEQFF. CDR3 DNA sequence: TGTGCCAGCAGTGACCTCGAAGTAGCGGGAGGGGCTTATAATGAGCAGTTCTTC.

The chain recombines TRBV27 with TRBJ2-1, with a weak D call TRBD2 (6 bases). Trimming removed 2 bases at V and 6 bases at J, with 14 bases between. Germline loops: CDR1 MNHEY, CDR2 SMNVEV (reference sequence). This CDR3 spans 15 amino acids. CDR3 amino acids: CASSLGDWGGNEQFF. The CDR3 nucleotides read TGTGCCAGCAGTTTAGGGGACTGGGGTGGCAATGAGCAGTTCTTC.

This rearrangement joins TRBV29-1 to TRBJ2-1; 12 bases line up with TRBD2. J lost 7 bases, V lost 4 bases, and 5 bases had no gene match. CDR1 and CDR2 from the germline V gene are SQVTM and ANQGSEA. There are 14 residues in the CDR3. CDR3 coding DNA: TGCAGCGTTGCAAGGACTAGCGGGAAAAATGAGCAGTTCTTC. Its protein product is CSVARTSGKNEQFF.

V is TRBV7-2 and J is TRBJ2-3; possible D gene TRBD1, 5 bases. This CDR3 spans 15 amino acids. V lost 1 base and J lost 3, with 11 bases in between. Germline assignment: CDR1 SGHTA and CDR2 FQGNSA. The CDR3 bases are TGTGCCAGCAGCTTAGGGCAGGGAATTACAGATACGCAGTATTTT. The encoded protein is CASSLGQGITDTQYF.

The chain recombines TRBV9 with TRBJ1-3; D is possibly TRBD1 (5 bases). The V and J ends lost 4 bases and 15 bases respectively, with 20 bases between them. In germline, CDR1 is SGDLS, CDR2 YYNGEE. The CDR3 loop spans 13 amino acids. The CDR3 protein is CASSRRGREPPYF. The CDR3 region has the DNA TGTGCCAGCAGCAGGCGGGGGAGGGAACCCCCATATTTT.